This T cell receptor beta chain was sequenced in a study of response to subunit inactivated influenza vaccine. One entry per CDR3 protein results from TCRdb running MiXCR on the RT-PCR reads. The sample has hundreds of thousands of distinct CDR3 sequences, roughly 12% seen once. With 3 bases clipped from V and 1 base from J, the junction kept 5 bases outside the gene matches. The CDR3 runs 16 residues. The germline V gene encodes CDR1 SGHDT and CDR2 YYEEEE. Many counts were recorded for this clonotype. These data also featured in a second study, about T cells expressing NK-cell markers. That work contributes: The authors made TCR beta cDNA libraries by 5'RACE template switching. This switching added a universal primer site and UMIs. There were a handful of donors in whom these clonotypes also led the CD3+CD56-NKG2C+ fraction.

The receptor was isolated from a man in his fifties who received an inactivated influenza vaccine. J is TRBJ2-2 and V is TRBV5-6; 8 positions match TRBD2. The sequences come from PBMCs from blood, collected on the day of vaccination. The CDR3 here is CASSSSGTRNTGELFF. CDR3 in DNA: TGTGCCAGCAGCTCGTCCGGGACTAGGAACACCGGGGAGCTGTTTTTT.